Below are 16 T cell receptor beta chains sequenced from a single sample in a study of CD8 T cells in ankylosing spondylitis. TCRdb passed the 5' RACE reads through MiXCR, listing each CDR3 protein once. The data hold roughly 200,000 distinct CDR3 sequences, with 9.5% to 15% observed a single time. What was sequenced was blood, either unsorted or a sorted T cell fraction (not recorded which). The source is a male donor with ankylosing spondylitis or in good health (not recorded which).

This clonotype appeared a few times. This chain connects TRBV6-1 to TRBJ1-4, with D possibly being TRBD1 (5 bases). This CDR3 is 14 amino acids long. Germline values: CDR1 MNHNS, CDR2 SASEGT. Trimming stripped 2 bases from V and 8 bases from J, with 12 bases between. The CDR3 reads CASSEIRGREKLFF. CDR3 nucleotides: TGTGCCAGCAGTGAAATAAGGGGACGGGAAAAACTGTTTTTT.

The chain links TRBV30 to TRBJ1-1; tentative D call: TRBD1 (5 bases). The CDR3 runs 15 residues. Germline V gives CDR1 GTSNPN, CDR2 SVGIG (reference sequence). The V end lost 0 bases, the J end lost 5 bases, and 16 bases lay between the germline ends. The CDR3 protein is CAWSVIGVGVTEAFF. Here the CDR3 DNA reads TGTGCCTGGAGTGTAATTGGTGTGGGGGTTACTGAAGCTTTCTTT.

This clonotype has more than one count but fewer than ten. The chain couples TRBV27 to TRBJ2-7; D is possibly TRBD2 (9 bases). The CDR3 consists of 16 residues. Germline lookup yields CDR1 MNHEY and CDR2 SMNVEV (reference sequence). V lost 4 bases and J 1 base, leaving 17 bases between the germline ends. CDR3 coding DNA: TGTGCCAGCAGTTGGACAGGGACTAGCTTATCCTACGAGCAGTACTTC. It specifies CASSWTGTSLSYEQYF.

The chain recombines TRBV15 with TRBJ1-2; the D is unclear. From germline, CDR1 is LNHNV and CDR2 YYDKDF (reference sequence). The CDR3 is made up of 13 amino acids. V was cut by 5 bases and J by 6 bases, with 13 bases left in between. CDR3: CATSSRTGDGYTF. The CDR3 region has the DNA TGTGCCACCAGCTCCCGGACCGGGGATGGCTACACCTTC. The whole variable domain, remainder taken from reference TRBV15 and TRBJ1-2, is DAMVIQNPRYQVTQFGKPVTLSCSQTLNHNVMYWYQQKSSQAPKLLFHYYDKDFNNEADTPDNFQSRRPNTSFCFLDIRSPGLGDTAMYLCATSSRTGDGYTFGSGTRLTVV.

This clonotype was observed a few times. The chain employs TRBV29-1 and TRBJ1-3, with unresolved D. The germline V gene has CDR1 SQVTM and CDR2 ANQGSEA. V was cut by 0 bases and J by 0 bases, with 15 bases left in between. The CDR3 runs to 17 residues. The CDR3 DNA sequence: TGCAGCGTTGAAGATCTCCCCACAGAACCCTCTGGAAACACCATATATTTT. It yields the protein CSVEDLPTEPSGNTIYF.

This clonotype was seen a few times. The rearrangement joins TRBV3-1 to TRBJ2-3, with a weak D call TRBD2 (6 bases). This CDR3 contains 14 residues. CDR1 is LGHDT and CDR2 is YNNKEL in the germline V gene (reference sequence). Trimming removed 5 bases at V and 2 bases at J, with 11 bases between. CDR3 loop: CASSITSPTDTQYF. CDR3 DNA sequence: TGTGCCAGCAGCATAACTAGCCCCACAGATACGCAGTATTTT.

This clonotype was seen a handful of times. The chain links TRBV24-1 to TRBJ1-5; D not certain. CDR1 is KGHDR, CDR2 SFDVKD, per germline. V was pared by 5 bases and J by 5 bases, with 9 bases between. This CDR3 is built from 13 residues. The chain's CDR3 is CATSAGGYQPQHF. Here the CDR3 DNA reads TGTGCCACCAGTGCTGGAGGCTATCAGCCCCAGCATTTT.

The V gene is TRBV10-3, the J gene TRBJ1-1; tentative D call: TRBD1 (5 bases). V was pared by 0 bases and J by 0 bases, with 8 bases between. This CDR3 has 15 amino acids. The germline V gene encodes CDR1 ENHRY and CDR2 SYGVKD. The CDR3: CAISESGGVNTEAFF. CDR3 nucleotide sequence: TGTGCCATCAGTGAGTCGGGGGGAGTGAACACTGAAGCTTTCTTT.

The gene calls are TRBV20-1 and TRBJ2-7; 8 nucleotides line up with TRBD2. V was pared by 2 bases and J by 4 bases, with 4 bases of the junction left unmatched. The CDR3 runs 13 residues. Germline V gives CDR1 DFQATT, CDR2 SNEGSKA (reference sequence). CDR3 nucleotides: TGCAGTGCTAGATGGGCGGGAGGATACGAGCAGTACTTC. This sequence encodes CSARWAGGYEQYF.

There are a few counts of this clonotype. The chain joins TRBV14 to TRBJ2-4; 10 bases agree with TRBD2. Germline CDR1 and CDR2: SGHDN and FVKESK. The ends lost 4 bases at V and 0 bases at J; junction bases unmatched: 24. This CDR3 spans 23 amino acids. CDR3 amino acids: CASSLAPSSLRLAGVLAKNIQYF. CDR3 coding DNA: TGTGCCAGCAGCCTTGCACCTTCTAGCCTGCGTCTAGCGGGGGTTTTAGCCAAAAACATTCAGTACTTC.

The chain combines TRBV5-1 with TRBJ2-3, with D possibly being TRBD1 (6 bases). V was clipped by 4 bases and J by 7 bases, with 19 bases between them. The CDR3 spans 15 residues. Germline-derived CDR1 and CDR2 are SGHRS and YFSETQ. CDR3 residues: CASSEQGNPRNTQYF. In nucleotides, the CDR3 is TGCGCCAGCAGCGAACAGGGAAACCCGAGGAATACGCAGTATTTT.

This clonotype was detected only a few times. The chain couples TRBV12-3 or TRBV12-4 to TRBJ2-1; 11 bases map to TRBD2. The CDR3 length is 16 residues. J was trimmed by 2 bases and V by 6 bases; bases with no gene match: 6. In DNA, the CDR3 is TGTGCCAGCAGCACAACTAGCGGGAGAACCTACAATGAGCAGTTCTTC. Amino acid sequence: CASSTTSGRTYNEQFF.

To note about this clonotype: The junction departs from germline at one end; a sequencing error may be responsible. CDR3 sequence (DNA): TGTGCCAGCAGCTCCCGAGGAAGCCGGGAGGAGCTGTTCTTC. Residues: CASSSRGSREELFF. This chain connects TRBV11-3 to TRBJ2-1; 7 nucleotides align to TRBD2. From germline, CDR1 is SGHNT and CDR2 YENEEA. The CDR3 is 14 residues long.

There are many counts of this clonotype. The CDR3 sequence is CASSSSGIGNEQYF. CDR3 sequence (DNA): TGCGCCAGCAGCAGTAGCGGGATCGGAAACGAGCAGTACTTC. The chain recombines TRBV5-1 with TRBJ2-7, with 8 bases lining up with TRBD2. V was pared by 4 bases and J by 5 bases, with 8 bases of the junction left unmatched. The CDR3 consists of 14 residues. CDR1 is SGHRS and CDR2 is YFSETQ in the germline V gene. Based on the CDR3 plus reference TRBV5-1 and TRBJ2-7, the full variable domain is KAGVTQTPRYLIKTRGQQVTLSCSPISGHRSVSWYQQTPGQGLQFLFEYFSETQRNKGNFPGRFSGRQFSNSRSEMNVSTLELGDSALYLCASSSSGIGNEQYFGPGTRLTVT.

This chain uses TRBV19 with TRBJ2-7; TRBD2 agrees at 8 bases. This CDR3 contains 14 residues. V trimming: 6 bases; J trimming: 3 bases; junction bases outside the gene matches: 7. Germline assignment: CDR1 LNHDA and CDR2 SQIVND (reference sequence). The CDR3 loop reads CASSSRLAGYEQYF. The CDR3 DNA is TGTGCCAGTAGCTCCCGGCTAGCGGGCTACGAGCAGTACTTC. The whole variable domain, filled in from reference TRBV19 and TRBJ2-7, reads DGGITQSPKYLFRKEGQNVTLSCEQNLNHDAMYWYRQDPGQGLRLIYYSQIVNDFQKGDIAEGYSVSREKKESFPLTVTSAQKNPTAFYLCASSSRLAGYEQYFGPGTRLTVT.

Many counts were recorded for this clonotype. An end of the junction differs from the germline gene, which may be a read error. The genes are TRBV5-6 and TRBJ1-1; no firm D call. The CDR3 is made up of 13 amino acids. From germline, CDR1 is SGHDT and CDR2 YYEEEE. CDR3 bases: TGTGCCAGCAGCTTGGAAGGGAACCCTGAAGCTTTCTTT. Residues: CASSLEGNPEAFF.